This entry is about one T cell receptor beta chain. The antigen is undetermined. The germline V gene encodes CDR1 SGHAT and CDR2 FQNNGV. The CDR3 contains 11 residues. V was clipped by 5 bases and J by 4 bases, with 6 bases between them. Using immunoSEQ multiplex PCR, the repertoire was profiled, and TCRdb retains in-frame clones only, with some absent. The data show tens of thousands of clones, approximately 84% seen once. These data are taken from a study of T cells in localized non-small cell lung cancer. Study conclusions and caveats: Sequencing was restricted to one tumor region; therefore, heterogeneity remains possible. Across samples, adjacent lung featured a median roughly 56 of the top 100 tumor clones. Higher T cell density in the blood was associated with longer overall survival, whereas higher adjacent-lung clonality associated with shorter survival. Uninvolved adjacent lung had the highest recorded T cell clonality, with tumor below it.

The sequence derives from a male donor aged 60 or over with stage III lung adenocarcinoma. V gene TRBV11-2 combines with J gene TRBJ2-7; D uncertain. The sample consisted of peripheral blood, taken before any cancer treatment. The CDR3 spells CASSVIYEQYF. CDR3 in DNA: TGTGCCAGCAGCGTAATATACGAGCAGTACTTC.